This is a list of T cell receptor beta chains from one sample in a study of OX40 agonist ivuxolimab in advanced cancers. Assay: immunoSEQ multiplex PCR; the TCRdb copy retains only in-frame clones and omits some. The sample has just over 90,000 clones, approximately 92% seen once. Here the sequenced sample was CD4+ or CD8+ T cells sorted from blood, taken in a trial of the OX40 agonist ivuxolimab. The receptors come from an adult with an advanced solid tumor such as melanoma, head and neck, liver or kidney cancer. CDR3s include the opening cysteine and the closing phenylalanine or tryptophan. A D gene is named only where the DNA matches it firmly. Rows may omit the clone size; those that give it use once, few, many or a size class.

v_call	d_call	j_call	clone_size	cdr3_aa	cdr3_nt
TRBV7-2	TRBD2	TRBJ2-7	once	CASSLGTSGVREQYF	TGTGCCAGCAGCTTAGGGACTAGCGGGGTACGGGAGCAGTACTTC
TRBV5-8	-	TRBJ2-7	-	CASSLSSGGAYEQYF	TGTGCCAGCAGCTTGAGTAGTGGGGGAGCTTACGAGCAGTACTTC
TRBV7-9	TRBD2	TRBJ2-7	-	CASSFGLAGITYEQYF	TGTGCCAGCAGCTTCGGACTAGCGGGGATAACCTACGAGCAGTACTTC
TRBV27	TRBD2	TRBJ2-1	-	CASRDLAGAAYNEQFF	TGTGCCAGCAGGGACTTAGCGGGAGCCGCCTACAATGAGCAGTTCTTC
TRBV29-1	TRBD1	TRBJ1-1	-	CSVELENRGTEAFF	TGCAGCGTTGAATTAGAGAACAGGGGAACTGAAGCTTTCTTT
TRBV19	-	TRBJ1-1	-	CASKQGNTEAFF	TGTGCCAGTAAACAGGGGAACACTGAAGCTTTCTTT
TRBV10-1	-	TRBJ2-5	-	CASSEWMDSKETQYF	TGCGCCAGCAGTGAGTGGATGGACAGCAAGGAGACCCAGTACTTC
TRBV27	-	TRBJ2-2	-	CASNGGNTGELFF	TGTGCCAGCAACGGCGGGAACACCGGGGAGCTGTTTTTT
TRBV7-9	-	TRBJ2-7	-	CASSLLNHEQYF	TGTGCCAGCAGCTTATTGAATCACGAGCAGTACTTC
TRBV30	TRBD2	TRBJ2-1	-	CAWRARLAGRGNEQFF	TGTGCCTGGAGGGCGCGACTAGCGGGAAGGGGCAATGAGCAGTTCTTC
TRBV14	-	TRBJ2-1	-	CASSQVGLTNEQFF	TGTGCCAGCAGCCAAGTTGGGCTTACCAATGAGCAGTTCTTC
TRBV21-1	-	TRBJ1-5	-	CASSKGGGTGRYSNQPQHF	TGTGCCAGCAGCAAAGGCGGCGGGACAGGGAGATATAGCAATCAGCCCCAGCATTTT
TRBV6-1	-	TRBJ1-5	-	CASSDGVGGWDQPQHF	TGTGCCAGCAGTGATGGAGTAGGGGGGTGGGATCAGCCCCAGCATTTT
TRBV7-2	TRBD2	TRBJ2-7	-	CASSFSGRESYEQYF	TGTGCCAGCAGCTTTTCAGGGAGGGAATCCTACGAGCAGTACTTC
TRBV21-1	-	TRBJ2-5	once	CASSKSRFRSRETQYF	TGTGCCAGCAGCAAAAGTAGGTTCAGGAGTCGGGAGACCCAGTACTTC
TRBV29-1	-	TRBJ1-1	-	CSARAGSVTEAFF	TGCAGCGCGCGAGCAGGGTCGGTCACTGAAGCTTTCTTT
TRBV5-6	-	TRBJ2-4	-	CASSEGARAKNIQYF	TGTGCCAGCAGTGAAGGGGCCAGGGCCAAAAACATTCAGTACTTC
TRBV6-5	TRBD1	TRBJ2-3	-	CASSPGTGNTQYF	TGTGCCAGCAGTCCCGGGACAGGGAATACGCAGTATTTT
TRBV27	TRBD2	TRBJ2-1	-	CASSSIAGGLGEQFF	TGTGCCAGCAGTTCGATAGCGGGAGGGCTAGGTGAGCAGTTCTTC
TRBV11-2	-	TRBJ2-7	-	CASSSYYEQYF	TGTGCCAGCAGCTCATACTACGAGCAGTACTTC
TRBV27	-	TRBJ2-2	few	CASSLRRGGDTGELFF	TGTGCCAGCAGTTTACGGAGGGGGGGGGACACCGGGGAGCTGTTTTTT
TRBV4-3	-	TRBJ1-2	-	CASSQDPPPGPTYGYTF	TGCGCCAGCAGCCAAGATCCCCCCCCGGGCCCTACCTATGGCTACACCTTC
TRBV9	-	TRBJ2-2	-	CASSVDSVTGELFF	TGTGCCAGCAGCGTAGATAGCGTCACCGGGGAGCTGTTTTTT
TRBV27	-	TRBJ1-5	-	CASSIGGQGQPQHF	TGTGCCAGCAGTATTGGAGGGCAGGGTCAGCCCCAGCATTTT
TRBV5-6	-	TRBJ2-7	-	CASSLVGTEQYF	TGTGCCAGCAGCTTGGTGGGAACCGAGCAGTACTTC
TRBV27	TRBD2	TRBJ2-7	-	CASSPGLGPYEQYF	TGTGCCAGCAGTCCCGGACTAGGTCCCTACGAGCAGTACTTC
TRBV10-3	TRBD2	TRBJ2-3	-	CAISGSQRDNTDTQYF	TGTGCCATCAGTGGGTCACAGCGGGATAACACAGATACGCAGTATTTT
TRBV10-1	-	TRBJ1-1	-	CASSGSRGAGTEAFF	TGCGCCAGCAGTGGCTCGAGGGGGGCGGGCACTGAAGCTTTCTTT
TRBV27	-	TRBJ2-7	-	CASKGSSSYEQYF	TGTGCCAGCAAAGGGTCAAGCTCCTACGAGCAGTACTTC
TRBV19	TRBD2	TRBJ2-7	-	CASSIFGGVAYEQYF	TGTGCCAGTAGTATCTTTGGGGGGGTTGCCTACGAGCAGTACTTC
TRBV29-1	-	TRBJ2-1	-	CSVSSGGKDNEQFF	TGCAGCGTTAGCTCAGGGGGGAAGGACAATGAGCAGTTCTTC
TRBV6-1	-	TRBJ2-5	-	CASGGIVRKGETQYF	TGTGCCAGCGGGGGGATCGTCAGAAAGGGGGAGACCCAGTACTTC
TRBV4-1	-	TRBJ2-7	-	CASSFTPGTSYEQYF	TGCGCCAGCAGCTTCACACCCGGGACCTCCTACGAGCAGTACTTC
TRBV27	TRBD1	TRBJ2-7	-	CASSLEAGTVLHEQYF	TGTGCCAGCAGTTTGGAGGCCGGGACAGTATTGCACGAGCAGTACTTC
TRBV19	-	TRBJ1-1	-	CASSTTRHLNTEAFF	TGTGCCAGTAGCACTACACGGCATTTGAACACTGAAGCTTTCTTT
TRBV10-3	-	TRBJ1-1	-	CAISESDGGGQGLQGTEAFF	TGTGCCATCAGTGAGTCCGACGGGGGAGGGCAGGGACTTCAGGGCACTGAAGCTTTCTTT
TRBV6-6	-	TRBJ2-1	-	CASSYFTSSDEQFF	TGTGCCAGCAGTTACTTTACTAGCTCGGATGAGCAGTTCTTC
TRBV29-1	-	TRBJ2-2	once	CSAHFGDTGELFF	TGCAGCGCCCATTTTGGGGACACCGGGGAGCTGTTTTTT
TRBV9	-	TRBJ2-3	-	CASSVGGDTQYF	TGTGCCAGCAGCGTAGGGGGAGATACGCAGTATTTT
TRBV5-4	-	TRBJ1-1	-	CASSNPGSKNFF	TGTGCCAGCAGCAACCCCGGGTCAAAGAATTTCTTT
TRBV5-1	TRBD2	TRBJ2-1	once	CASSTGTSGNEQFF	TGCGCCAGCAGCACCGGGACTAGCGGGAATGAGCAGTTCTTC